This T cell receptor beta chain was obtained from a study of early T cells in non-severe SARS-CoV-2 infection. Study-level background: The study sequenced bulk RNA from unsorted whole blood, with chains unpaired.

Study-wide results and caveats: Using VDJdb, the matching emphasized anti-spike CD8 responses while missing private and CD4 specificities.

As for this clonotype: The antigen is not known.

Attachment of unique molecular identifiers to individual cDNA molecules was performed. TCRdb independently ran MiXCR on the 5' RACE reads; one entry per CDR3 protein. The sample includes approximately 28,000 distinct CDR3 sequences, 4% to 5% of them seen just once. The clonotype comes from an adult who was a healthcare worker with PCR-confirmed SARS-CoV-2 infection or an uninfected control (not recorded which). Sequenced sample: whole blood.

As DNA, the CDR3 is TGTGCTAGTCGTGGCAGGGAGGACGAGCAGTACTTC. Its translation: CASRGREDEQYF. The rearrangement joins TRBV12-5 to TRBJ2-7, with a weak D call TRBD2 (6 bases). V lost 8 bases and J lost 5, with 13 bases in between. CDR1 LGHNT and CDR2 FRNRAP come from the germline V gene. The CDR3 runs 12 residues.